Listed below are T cell receptor beta chains from one sample, sequenced in a study of T-cell reconstitution after alpha-beta-depleted transplantation in children. MiXCR, run by TCRdb on the PCR reads, gives a single entry per CDR3 protein. The sample holds about 290,000 distinct CDR3 sequences; roughly 7.8% are singletons and the top ten take 8.5% to 9.5%. Here the sequenced sample was peripheral blood, taken 360 days after TCRalphabeta/CD19-depleted stem cell transplant. Receptors originate from a female patient between 2 and 15 years old who had a stem cell transplant for Fanconi anemia, so the T cells may come from the graft donor. Both conserved end residues are trimmed from each CDR3. The order of the fields is clone size, V gene, D gene, CDR3 protein. The D gene is left open where the match is weak. Only part of the rows carry a size: once, few, many, or a class if the clone is expanded.

clone size: many; V gene: TRBV28; D gene: TRBD2; CDR3 protein: ACGTSVDNEQF
clone size: many; V gene: TRBV12-3/TRBV12-4; D gene: NA; CDR3 protein: ASGPRTDTQY
clone size: many; V gene: TRBV5-1; D gene: TRBD2; CDR3 protein: ASSLRLAGEGITYEQY
clone size: NA; V gene: TRBV4-3; D gene: TRBD2; CDR3 protein: ASSQALQRGGPDTQY
clone size: few; V gene: TRBV7-2; D gene: NA; CDR3 protein: ASSFVGGTPSNYGYT
clone size: medium-sized; V gene: TRBV25-1; D gene: TRBD2; CDR3 protein: ASRVNRGGSSYNEQF
clone size: NA; V gene: TRBV3-1; D gene: NA; CDR3 protein: ASSRGPYYEQY
clone size: many; V gene: TRBV6-5; D gene: NA; CDR3 protein: ASSYIQGGTPYEQY
clone size: NA; V gene: TRBV4-2; D gene: NA; CDR3 protein: ASSRSTGRNEKLF
clone size: many; V gene: TRBV7-2; D gene: TRBD2; CDR3 protein: ASSLARTSLDEQF
clone size: few; V gene: TRBV28; D gene: TRBD2; CDR3 protein: ASSLWRGSGTGELF
clone size: few; V gene: TRBV27; D gene: TRBD2; CDR3 protein: ASSLSGGGREDTQY
clone size: many; V gene: TRBV20-1; D gene: NA; CDR3 protein: SARDQYTDTQY
clone size: many; V gene: TRBV5-1; D gene: NA; CDR3 protein: ASSYGPGPTSTSGNTIY
clone size: NA; V gene: TRBV24-1; D gene: TRBD1; CDR3 protein: ATSDFGQGVDEQF
clone size: many; V gene: TRBV29-1; D gene: NA; CDR3 protein: SVVRGANTEAF
clone size: few; V gene: TRBV6-1; D gene: TRBD1; CDR3 protein: ASSPDRATGELF
clone size: once; V gene: TRBV13; D gene: TRBD2; CDR3 protein: ASSPRDSGVVSDTQY
clone size: few; V gene: TRBV20-1; D gene: NA; CDR3 protein: SAPLEAF
clone size: many; V gene: TRBV10-3; D gene: NA; CDR3 protein: AIRQVNTGELF
clone size: NA; V gene: TRBV20-1; D gene: NA; CDR3 protein: SALPPRETQY
clone size: few; V gene: TRBV9; D gene: NA; CDR3 protein: ASSVDGVGEQY
clone size: many; V gene: TRBV25-1; D gene: TRBD1; CDR3 protein: ASSEYGTGSGNTIY
clone size: NA; V gene: TRBV7-2; D gene: NA; CDR3 protein: ASSFRAANTGELF